The source of this T cell receptor beta chain is a study of cytomegalovirus exposure and HLA in healthy donors. Across the whole study: It was reported in a later analysis that the 90 to 150 validation repertoires used the same platform as the 550 to 800 first-cohort repertoires.

Clones were sequenced by immunoSEQ multiplex PCR, and TCRdb holds only the in-frame ones, with some missing. Among around 140,000 clones listed, roughly 89% were seen once. The CDR3 loop spans 13 amino acids. Per the germline V gene, CDR1 is SGHAT and CDR2 is FQDESV (reference sequence). Trimming took 3 bases from V and 4 from J, leaving 9 bases between them. Sequencing was done on a sample of PBMCs. The receptor was derived from a woman under 30 in good health and CMV-seronegative. The chain joins TRBV11-1 to TRBJ1-1, with a possible D match to TRBD1 (5 bases). DNA of the CDR3: TGTGCCAGCAGCTTCGTGGGGCCCACTGAAGCTTTCTTT. Translated, it gives CASSFVGPTEAFF.